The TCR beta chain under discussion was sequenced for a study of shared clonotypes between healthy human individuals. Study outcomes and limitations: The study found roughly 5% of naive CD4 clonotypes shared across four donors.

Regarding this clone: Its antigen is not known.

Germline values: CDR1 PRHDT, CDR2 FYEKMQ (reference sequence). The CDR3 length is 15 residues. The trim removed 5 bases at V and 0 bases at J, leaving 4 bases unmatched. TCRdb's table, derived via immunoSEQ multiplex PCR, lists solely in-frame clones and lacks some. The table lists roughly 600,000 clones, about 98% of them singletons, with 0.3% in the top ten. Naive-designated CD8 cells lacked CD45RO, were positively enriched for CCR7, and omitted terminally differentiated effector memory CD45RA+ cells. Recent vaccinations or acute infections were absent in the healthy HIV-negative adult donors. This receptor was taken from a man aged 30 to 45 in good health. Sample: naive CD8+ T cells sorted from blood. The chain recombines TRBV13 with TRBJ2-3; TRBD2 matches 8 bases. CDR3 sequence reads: CASSRAGVSTDTQYF. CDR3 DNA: TGTGCCAGCAGCCGAGCGGGAGTGAGCACAGATACGCAGTATTTT.